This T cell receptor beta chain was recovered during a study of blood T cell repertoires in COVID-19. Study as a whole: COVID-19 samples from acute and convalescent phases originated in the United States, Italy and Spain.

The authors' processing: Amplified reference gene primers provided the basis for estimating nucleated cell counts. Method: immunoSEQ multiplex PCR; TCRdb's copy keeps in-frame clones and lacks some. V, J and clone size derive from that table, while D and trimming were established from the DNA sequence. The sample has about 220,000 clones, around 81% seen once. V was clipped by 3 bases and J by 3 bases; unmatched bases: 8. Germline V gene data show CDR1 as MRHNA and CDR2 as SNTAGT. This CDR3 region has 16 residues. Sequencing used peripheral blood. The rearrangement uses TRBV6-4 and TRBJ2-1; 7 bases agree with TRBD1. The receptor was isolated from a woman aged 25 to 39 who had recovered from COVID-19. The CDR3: CASSDTPGQIYNEQFF. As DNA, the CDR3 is TGTGCCAGCAGTGATACACCGGGACAGATCTACAATGAGCAGTTCTTC.